One and the same sample provided the 30 T cell receptor beta chains below, sequenced in a study of cytomegalovirus exposure and HLA in healthy donors. Vbeta (60) and Jbeta (13) primers were used in the PCR. The method was immunoSEQ multiplex PCR; TCRdb's version includes in-frame clones alone and lacks a portion of them. The sample lists 150,000 to 200,000 clones, roughly 80% occurring once. Specimen: PBMCs. Source of these receptors: a man aged 35 to 55 in good health and CMV-seronegative.

The rearrangement links TRBV27 to TRBJ1-2; 7 positions agree with TRBD1. The CDR3 covers 15 residues. Looked up from germline, CDR1 is MNHEY and CDR2 is SMNVEV (reference sequence). The V gene end was trimmed by 3 bases and the J gene end by 4 bases; junction bases not matched to a gene: 8. CDR3 amino acids: CASSFGTAPLYGYTF. The CDR3 DNA follows: TGTGCCAGCAGTTTCGGGACAGCCCCCCTCTATGGCTACACCTTC.

The gene calls are TRBV6-6 and TRBJ1-1; no clear D. CDR1 and CDR2 (germline): MNHNY, SVGAGI (reference sequence). CDR3 length equals 13 residues. Trimming took off 8 bases at V and 1 base at J, with 11 bases between the two ends. The CDR3 DNA reads as TGTGCCAGCCTAGCGGCGAGGAACACTGAAGCTTTCTTT. Translation: CASLAARNTEAFF.

V and J are TRBV27 and TRBJ2-2, with D unresolved. The V end was cut by 4 bases, the J end by 1 base, with 7 bases between. Germline values: CDR1 MNHEY, CDR2 SMNVEV (reference sequence). This CDR3 has 14 residues. Written as DNA, the CDR3 is TGTGCCAGCAGTTCGTCCGGGAACACCGGGGAGCTGTTTTTT. Translating gives CASSSSGNTGELFF.

This clone was recorded a few times. Other DNA sequences from this sample encode an identical CDR3 as well. The chain has TRBV29-1 and TRBJ2-1; perhaps TRBD2 as D (5 bases). The CDR3 spans 11 residues. The germline CDR1 and CDR2 sequences are SQVTM and ANQGSEA. V was pared by 4 bases and J by 5 bases, with 6 bases between. For the CDR3, the DNA is TGCAGCGTTGCGGGGAACAATGAGCAGTTCTTC. Its protein is CSVAGNNEQFF.

The CDR3 bases are TGTGCCAGCAGCTTGAGTAGTGGCTACACCTTC. Protein product: CASSLSSGYTF. This sequence joins TRBV5-4 and TRBJ1-2, with D uncertain. The ends were cut back, 1 base at V and 7 bases at J, with 5 bases in the middle. The CDR3 length is 11 residues. Germline CDR1 reads SGHNT; CDR2 reads YYREEE (reference sequence).

This chain uses TRBV2 with TRBJ2-7, with 8 bases matching TRBD2. V was clipped by 4 bases and J by 2 bases; unmatched bases: 4. The germline CDR1 and CDR2 sequences are SNHLY and FYNNEI. This CDR3 has 14 residues. The CDR3 sequence: CASSVDGGAYEQYF. The CDR3, as DNA: TGTGCCAGCAGTGTTGACGGGGGGGCCTACGAGCAGTACTTC.

The genes are TRBV19 and TRBJ1-2, with 9 bases matching TRBD1. With 6 bases clipped from V and 3 bases from J, the junction kept 2 bases outside the gene matches. CDR1 is LNHDA, CDR2 SQIVND, per germline (reference sequence). CDR3 length: 13 residues. The CDR3: CASSRDRDYGYTF. CDR3 sequence (DNA): TGTGCCAGTAGCCGGGACAGGGACTATGGCTACACCTTC.

V and J are TRBV27 and TRBJ2-7; 7 nucleotides agree with TRBD1. The CDR3 spans 14 residues. J lost 0 bases, V lost 6 bases, and 5 bases had no gene match. Germline values: CDR1 MNHEY, CDR2 SMNVEV (reference sequence). The CDR3 reads CASSDRDSSYEQYF. The CDR3 DNA sequence: TGTGCCAGCAGCGACCGGGACAGCTCCTACGAGCAGTACTTC.

This clone was counted between two and nine times. The chain links TRBV19 to TRBJ2-1; D is possibly TRBD1 (6 bases). With 3 bases removed from V and 9 bases from J, the gap between germline ends came to 12 bases. This CDR3 comprises 13 residues. CDR1 and CDR2 (germline): LNHDA, SQIVND (reference sequence). This CDR3 is CASSIPGVSEQFF. CDR3 nucleotide sequence: TGTGCCAGTAGTATCCCAGGGGTGAGTGAGCAGTTCTTC. Looking up the rest from reference TRBV19 and TRBJ2-1 gives the full variable domain: DGGITQSPKYLFRKEGQNVTLSCEQNLNHDAMYWYRQDPGQGLRLIYYSQIVNDFQKGDIAEGYSVSREKKESFPLTVTSAQKNPTAFYLCASSIPGVSEQFFGPGTRLTVL.

This rearrangement joins TRBV9 to TRBJ2-7; perhaps TRBD1 as D (5 bases). Germline V gives CDR1 SGDLS, CDR2 YYNGEE. The CDR3 length is 14 residues. V lost 4 bases and J 2 bases, leaving 13 bases between the germline ends. The CDR3 bases are TGTGCCAGCAGCCACGGAAGACAGCCCTACGAGCAGTACTTC. It codes for CASSHGRQPYEQYF.

The J gene is TRBJ1-4, the V gene TRBV6-5, with a weak D call TRBD1 (6 bases). V lost 2 bases, J lost 3 bases, and 10 bases lay in between. The CDR3 sequence is 15 residues long. CDR1 is MNHEY and CDR2 is SVGAGI in the germline V gene. This CDR3 is CASSYTTGPNEKLFF. CDR3 DNA sequence: TGTGCCAGCAGTTACACGACAGGACCTAATGAAAAACTGTTTTTT.

CDR3 sequence (DNA): TGTGCCAGCAGTCGAAAAGAGAAGCAGTTCTTC. This gives the protein CASSRKEKQFF. This chain joins TRBV6-5 and TRBJ2-1; D gene uncertain. V gave up 5 bases and J gave up 11 bases, with 10 bases separating them. From germline, CDR1 is MNHEY and CDR2 SVGAGI. This CDR3 has 11 residues.

This chain connects TRBV5-5 to TRBJ2-3; 8 positions match TRBD2. The trim removed 3 bases at V and 3 bases at J, leaving 15 bases unmatched. The V gene's germline CDR1 is SGHKS and CDR2 YYEKEE (reference sequence). The CDR3 runs to 18 residues. In DNA, the CDR3 is TGTGCCAGCAGCTGGGGACGCAGGGGAGCGGGGGAGACAGATACGCAGTATTTT. Translated: CASSWGRRGAGETDTQYF.

The chain couples TRBV6-5 to TRBJ2-5, with 8 bases aligning to TRBD1. J was trimmed by 2 bases and V by 6 bases; bases with no gene match: 5. This CDR3 spans 14 amino acids. The germline V gene encodes CDR1 MNHEY and CDR2 SVGAGI. CDR3: CASSRRDRQETQYF. Here the CDR3 DNA reads TGTGCCAGCAGCCGCCGGGACAGGCAAGAGACCCAGTACTTC.

This chain connects TRBV29-1 to TRBJ2-5; 7 bases are shared with TRBD1. The junction had 7 bases not matched to a gene; V was cut back by 7 bases and J by 5 bases. Per the germline V gene, CDR1 is SQVTM and CDR2 is ANQGSEA. CDR3 size: 12 residues. CDR3 protein: CSGKGGGETQYF. CDR3 nucleotide sequence: TGCAGCGGTAAAGGGGGCGGCGAGACCCAGTACTTC.

This clone is a singleton in its sample. V gene TRBV6-5 combines with J gene TRBJ1-2; D might be TRBD1 (5 bases). Germline V gene sequence: CDR1 MNHEY, CDR2 SVGAGI. CDR3 length: 13 residues. V was cut by 0 bases and J by 5 bases, with 7 bases left in between. CDR3 sequence (DNA): TGTGCCAGCAGTTACTCGACAGATTATGGCTACACCTTC. Translating it yields CASSYSTDYGYTF.

In this sample, this clone turned up once. The chain couples TRBV20-1 to TRBJ2-3; D unresolved. Germline V lookup: CDR1 DFQATT, CDR2 SNEGSKA (reference sequence). This CDR3 contains 11 residues. Trimming shortened V by 3 bases and J by 3 bases, and 4 bases separated the two germline ends. The CDR3 sequence is CSASQTDTQYF. Here the CDR3 DNA reads TGCAGTGCTAGTCAGACAGATACGCAGTATTTT.

V is TRBV18 and J is TRBJ1-1, with TRBD1 matching over 9 bases. V lost 2 bases to trimming and J lost 2 bases; unmatched junction nucleotides: 6. This CDR3 region has 16 residues. Per the germline V gene, CDR1 is KGHSH and CDR2 is LQKENI. The DNA of the CDR3 is TGTGCCAGCTCACCATCACAGGGGGCGATCAACACTGAAGCTTTCTTT. The encoded protein is CASSPSQGAINTEAFF. Full variable domain (remainder filled in from reference TRBV18 and TRBJ1-1): NAGVMQNPRHLVRRRGQEARLRCSPMKGHSHVYWYRQLPEEGLKFMVYLQKENIIDESGMPKERFSAEFPKEGPSILRIQQVVRGDSAAYFCASSPSQGAINTEAFFGQGTRLTVV.

DNA for the CDR3: TGCGCCAGCAGCTTATACCCACTAGCGGGGGCCATCACAGATACGCAGTATTTT. It is translated as CASSLYPLAGAITDTQYF. The chain is built from TRBV5-1 and TRBJ2-3; 11 bases match TRBD2. Germline V gives CDR1 SGHRS, CDR2 YFSETQ. Losses at the gene ends were 2 bases for V and 2 bases for J; bases not matched to a gene: 10. This CDR3 comprises 18 residues.

The chain carries TRBV9 and TRBJ2-1, with 9 bases matching TRBD2. Germline V lookup: CDR1 SGDLS, CDR2 YYNGEE. V was clipped by 4 bases and J by 10 bases; unmatched bases: 6. The CDR3 extends over 13 amino acids. CDR3 bases: TGTGCCAGCAGCCGTCTCAGCGGGGGGGAGCAGTTCTTC. This translates into CASSRLSGGEQFF.

The DNA of the CDR3 is TGTGCCAGTAGTTCGGGGGGCGGTAATCACGAGCAGTACTTC. It translates to CASSSGGGNHEQYF. This chain links TRBV19 with TRBJ2-7, with D possibly matching TRBD2 (7 bases). Trimming cost V 5 bases and J 5 bases, with 16 bases left between them. Germline V CDR1 and CDR2: LNHDA, SQIVND (reference sequence). The CDR3 contains 14 residues.

This rearrangement joins TRBV2 to TRBJ1-3, with 9 positions matching TRBD1. The V and J ends lost 6 bases and 2 bases, in that order; junction bases with no gene match: 8. Looked up from germline, CDR1 is SNHLY and CDR2 is FYNNEI. The CDR3 extends over 16 amino acids. This CDR3 is CASSVYRTGAGNTIYF. The CDR3 DNA reads as TGTGCCAGCAGCGTCTACAGGACAGGGGCTGGAAACACCATATATTTT. Together with reference TRBV2 and TRBJ1-3, the CDR3 gives the full variable domain: EPEVTQTPSHQVTQMGQEVILRCVPISNHLYFYWYRQILGQKVEFLVSFYNNEISEKSEIFDDQFSVERPDGSNFTLKIRSTKLEDSAMYFCASSVYRTGAGNTIYFGEGSWLTVV.

This clone occurred once. The chain has TRBV6-1 and TRBJ1-5; 8 bases match TRBD1. V dropped 7 bases and J dropped 6; count of bases not matched to a gene: 11. The CDR3 sequence is 15 residues long. CDR1 is MNHNS, CDR2 SASEGT, per germline. CDR3 nucleotides: TGTGCCAGCATAACGCGACAGGGGACGGGTCAGCCCCAGCATTTT. Translated, it gives CASITRQGTGQPQHF.

This chain links TRBV18 with TRBJ1-1, with D possibly matching TRBD1 (5 bases). The germline V gene encodes CDR1 KGHSH and CDR2 LQKENI. The CDR3 has 16 amino acids. The germline V and J ends were trimmed by 3 bases and 6 bases, with 20 bases remaining between them. In DNA, the CDR3 is TGTGCCAGCTCACCGTTACAGACAGTCAGGAAAGCTGAAGCTTTCTTT. It encodes CASSPLQTVRKAEAFF.

The chain recombines TRBV28 with TRBJ1-5, with D uncertain. The CDR3 extends over 13 amino acids. The germline CDR1 and CDR2 sequences are MDHEN and SYDVKM. V lost 2 bases to trimming and J lost 10 bases, with 12 bases between them. DNA of the CDR3: TGTGCCAGCAGTTTAAGTCGTAGGAGACCCCAGCATTTT. Protein product: CASSLSRRRPQHF.

This chain links TRBV5-1 with TRBJ1-2; TRBD1 is a possible D gene (5 bases). V lost 1 base to trimming and J lost 6 bases, with 13 bases between them. From germline, CDR1 is SGHRS and CDR2 YFSETQ. This CDR3 comprises 14 residues. The CDR3 protein is CASSLRGGKDGYTF. As DNA, the CDR3 is TGCGCCAGCAGCTTGAGGGGAGGGAAGGATGGCTACACCTTC.

V gene TRBV7-2 combines with J gene TRBJ2-3; 9 bases match TRBD2. V shed 5 bases, J shed 3 bases, and the junction held 9 bases outside the gene matches. Germline V gene data show CDR1 as SGHTA and CDR2 as FQGNSA. This CDR3 has 16 residues. CDR3 coding DNA: TGTGCCAGCAGCCTGAGACTAGCGGAGGGGACAGATACGCAGTATTTT. Protein: CASSLRLAEGTDTQYF. Together with reference TRBV7-2 and TRBJ2-3, the CDR3 gives the full variable domain: GAGVSQSPSNKVTEKGKDVELRCDPISGHTALYWYRQSLGQGLEFLIYFQGNSAPDKSGLPSDRFSAERTGGSVSTLTIQRTQQEDSAVYLCASSLRLAEGTDTQYFGPGTRLTVL.

V usage is TRBV9 and J usage is TRBJ1-3; 10 nucleotides line up with TRBD1. Germline V gene data show CDR1 as SGDLS and CDR2 as YYNGEE. The junction had 4 bases not matched to a gene; V was cut back by 6 bases and J by 1 base. This CDR3 is built from 15 residues. CDR3 sequence reads: CASNRGQGSGNTIYF. CDR3 sequence (DNA): TGTGCCAGCAATCGGGGACAGGGGTCTGGAAACACCATATATTTT.

The chain couples TRBV11-2 to TRBJ2-2, with D unresolved. CDR1 and CDR2 (germline): SGHAT, FQNNGV. V was cut by 3 bases and J by 6 bases, with 5 bases left in between. This CDR3 has 12 amino acids. DNA for the CDR3: TGTGCCAGCAGCTTTTATCCCGGGGAGCTGTTTTTT. The encoded protein is CASSFYPGELFF.

This clone occurred a few times. This sequence joins TRBV5-8 and TRBJ2-7; 7 nucleotides match TRBD1. Per germline, CDR1 SGHTS and CDR2 YDEGEE. V dropped 6 bases and J dropped 6; count of bases not matched to a gene: 12. CDR3 length: 14 amino acids. CDR3: CASNRDRTEPEQYF. CDR3 DNA: TGTGCCAGCAACCGGGACAGAACAGAACCCGAGCAGTACTTC.